The 17 T cell receptor beta chains below were found in one sample sequenced in a study of CD8 T cells in ankylosing spondylitis. Study results and limitations: In ankylosing spondylitis blood, a motif of roughly eight highly homologous TCR beta variants appeared characteristic.

The antigens these receptors bind are not known. TCRdb passed the 5' RACE reads through MiXCR, listing each CDR3 protein once. The sample holds under 250,000 distinct CDR3 sequences, 6% to 8.5% seen once. The sample comprised blood, either unsorted or a sorted T cell fraction (not recorded which). All receptors come from a male donor with ankylosing spondylitis.

This clonotype was detected ten times or more. The genes are TRBV7-3 and TRBJ2-1, with TRBD1 identical over 8 bases. V lost 1 base to trimming and J lost 7 bases; unmatched junction nucleotides: 9. The germline V gene has CDR1 SGHTA and CDR2 FQGTGA. The CDR3 consists of 16 residues. The CDR3 DNA sequence: TGTGCCAGCAGCTTAATGCAGGGGGCTATAGTGAATGAGCAGTTCTTC. Translated, it gives CASSLMQGAIVNEQFF. Together with reference TRBV7-3 and TRBJ2-1, the CDR3 gives the full variable domain: GAGVSQTPSNKVTEKGKYVELRCDPISGHTALYWYRQSLGQGPEFLIYFQGTGAADDSGLPNDRFFAVRPEGSVSTLKIQRTERGDSAVYLCASSLMQGAIVNEQFFGPGTRLTVL.

This clonotype has ten or more counts. This chain links TRBV18 with TRBJ1-1; D is unresolved. Deletions cut 6 bases from V and 1 base from J, with 6 bases between. The germline gives CDR1 KGHSH, CDR2 LQKENI. The CDR3 has 12 amino acids. The CDR3 protein is CASSRGNTEAFF. The CDR3 DNA follows: TGTGCCAGCTCGCGAGGGAACACTGAAGCTTTCTTT.

Many counts were recorded for this clonotype. The chain uses TRBV24-1 and TRBJ2-5; 13 bases match TRBD2. The CDR3 runs 14 residues. CDR1 is KGHDR and CDR2 is SFDVKD in the germline V gene. V gave up 9 bases and J gave up 5 bases; unmatched junction bases: 5. In DNA form, the CDR3 reads TGTGCCACCTCCGGGACTAGCGGGGCCGAGACCCAGTACTTC. It codes for CATSGTSGAETQYF.

This clonotype has only a few counts. V is TRBV29-1 and J is TRBJ1-2; D gene unclear. The CDR3 covers 13 residues. Germline V gives CDR1 SQVTM, CDR2 ANQGSEA. V was pared by 6 bases and J by 2 bases, with 13 bases between. DNA for the CDR3: TGCAGCGTGGTTTTAAAAGAGAACTATGGCTACACCTTC. Translation: CSVVLKENYGYTF.

There are many counts of this clonotype. The chain is built from TRBV14 and TRBJ2-3; D call uncertain. The V gene lost 0 bases and the J gene lost 2 bases, with 9 bases spanning the gap. Looked up from germline, CDR1 is SGHDN and CDR2 is FVKESK. The CDR3 is 15 residues long. The CDR3 here is CASSQDVVSTDTQYF. CDR3 coding DNA: TGTGCCAGCAGCCAAGACGTGGTCTCCACAGATACGCAGTATTTT.

This clonotype was observed at least ten times. V is TRBV4-1 and J is TRBJ1-3, with D hard to call. Trimming left V 0 bases short and J 0 bases short, with 9 bases between. In germline, CDR1 is MGHRA, CDR2 YSYEKL. This CDR3 is 16 amino acids long. CDR3 amino acids: CASSQDRRSSGNTIYF. The CDR3 DNA reads as TGCGCCAGCAGCCAAGATAGGCGTTCCTCTGGAAACACCATATATTTT.

This clonotype came up a few times. The J gene is TRBJ2-1, the V gene TRBV11-2; D possibly corresponds to TRBD2 (7 bases). The CDR3 contains 19 residues. CDR1 SGHAT and CDR2 FQNNGV come from the germline V gene. Deletions cut 2 bases from V and 0 bases from J, with 20 bases between. The CDR3 DNA sequence: TGTGCCAGCAGCTTACTCGGGGGTCAGGGAGGGGGCTCCTACAATGAGCAGTTCTTC. Protein sequence: CASSLLGGQGGGSYNEQFF.

The chain employs TRBV3-1 and TRBJ1-1; 7 bases agree with TRBD1. Germline assignment: CDR1 LGHDT and CDR2 YNNKEL (reference sequence). The CDR3 totals 16 residues. V dropped 0 bases and J dropped 4; count of bases not matched to a gene: 8. The CDR3 DNA is TGTGCCAGCAGCCAAGATTGGGGGACAGTTTCCACTGAAGCTTTCTTT. As protein: CASSQDWGTVSTEAFF.

The table lists this clonotype with many counts. This chain links TRBV7-9 with TRBJ1-2; D not certain. Germline values: CDR1 SEHNR, CDR2 FQNEAQ (reference sequence). This CDR3 is built from 13 residues. Trimming shortened V by 1 base and J by 8 bases, and 11 bases separated the two germline ends. CDR3 sequence (DNA): TGTGCCAGCAGCTTAGTTGGTTTGCAGGGCTACACCTTC. It yields the protein CASSLVGLQGYTF.

In this sample, this clonotype turned up a few times. The chain employs TRBV15 and TRBJ2-6; TRBD1 is a possible D gene (5 bases). The V end lost 0 bases, the J end lost 2 bases, and 14 bases lay between the germline ends. This CDR3 is built from 18 residues. Germline lookup yields CDR1 LNHNV and CDR2 YYDKDF (reference sequence). CDR3 amino acids: CATSRDLGHPTGANVLTF. The CDR3 DNA is TGTGCCACCAGCAGAGATCTCGGACACCCGACTGGGGCCAACGTCCTGACTTTC.

The rearrangement joins TRBV14 to TRBJ2-1, with TRBD2 as a possible D gene (6 bases). The CDR3 contains 15 residues. Per germline, CDR1 SGHDN and CDR2 FVKESK. The V end lost 0 bases, the J end lost 3 bases, and 9 bases lay between the germline ends. CDR3 sequence reads: CASSQELADYNEQFF. The CDR3 nucleotides read TGTGCCAGCAGCCAAGAACTAGCCGACTACAATGAGCAGTTCTTC.

This clonotype was detected only a few times. This chain joins TRBV7-9 and TRBJ2-3; the D gene could be TRBD1 or TRBD2 (5 bases each). V lost 6 bases and J lost 2, with 12 bases in between. This CDR3 has 14 residues. Germline assignment: CDR1 SEHNR and CDR2 FQNEAQ (reference sequence). CDR3 nucleotide sequence: TGTGCCAGCAGAGGTGGGGGAACCACAGATACGCAGTATTTT. Amino acids: CASRGGGTTDTQYF.

The gene calls are TRBV6-5 and TRBJ2-7; D gene unclear. Germline-derived CDR1 and CDR2 are MNHEY and SVGAGI. Between the trimmed V and J ends, which lost 0 bases and 5 bases, there was a span of 17 bases. The CDR3 covers 16 residues. CDR3 protein: CASSYSSRSRTHEQYF. The CDR3 DNA reads TGTGCCAGCAGTTACTCTAGCCGGTCGAGGACCCACGAGCAGTACTTC.

This clonotype was seen repeatedly, ten times or more. This chain joins TRBV7-9 and TRBJ1-4; 7 bases are shared with TRBD1. CDR1 is SEHNR, CDR2 FQNEAQ, per germline (reference sequence). This CDR3 has 17 amino acids. The J segment lost 7 bases and the V segment lost 5 bases, leaving 16 bases of the junction unmatched. Written as DNA, the CDR3 is TGTGCCAGCAGCGACCCGCTTGATTGGACAGGACCTGAAAAACTGTTTTTT. It yields the protein CASSDPLDWTGPEKLFF.

Many counts were recorded for this clonotype. V usage is TRBV29-1 and J usage is TRBJ1-1; D uncertain. Trimming stripped 4 bases from V and 0 bases from J, with 6 bases between. Germline CDR1 SQVTM, CDR2 ANQGSEA. The CDR3 covers 12 residues. The CDR3 loop reads CSVVGVNTEAFF. DNA of the CDR3: TGCAGCGTTGTCGGCGTGAACACTGAAGCTTTCTTT.

At least ten counts were recorded for this clonotype. V usage is TRBV6-5 and J usage is TRBJ2-2, with D unresolved. From germline, CDR1 is MNHEY and CDR2 SVGAGI. CDR3 size: 13 residues. Trimming removed 3 bases from V and 8 bases from J, with 10 bases in between. CDR3 DNA: TGTGCCAGCAGTTATCATTTGTTGGGGGAGCTGTTTTTT. Translated, it gives CASSYHLLGELFF.

This clonotype was picked up many times. This chain joins TRBV12-3 or TRBV12-4 and TRBJ1-2; D is ambiguous. This CDR3 is 13 amino acids long. V was cut by 6 bases and J by 6 bases, with 14 bases left in between. CDR3 nucleotide sequence: TGTGCCAGCAGCACAAGCCATTCGAATGGCTACACCTTC. Its protein is CASSTSHSNGYTF.